This TCR beta chain emerged from a study of blood T cells in healthy people across ages. CDR3 length: 16 amino acids. Germline V CDR1 and CDR2: MDHEN, SYDVKM. The junction had 12 bases not matched to a gene; V was cut back by 8 bases and J by 5 bases. This clonotype was detected many times. The antigen is undetermined. The study's findings and limits: Naive and antigen-experienced cells were not separated, limiting conclusive comparison. Lack of knowledge of donor CMV status possibly confounded expanded clonotype changes.

Through a sample-barcoded 5' primer and a J-beta primer mix, a second PCR was run for about 6 to 11 cycles. Each CDR3 protein gets one entry after TCRdb re-called the 5' RACE reads with MiXCR. The sample includes some 700,000 distinct CDR3 sequences, roughly 47% of them seen just once. The J gene is TRBJ1-6, the V gene TRBV28; 7 bases map to TRBD1. This clonotype originated in an older woman in good health. Sequenced material: blood. DNA for the CDR3: TGTGCCAGCTTGGGACAGTTGAGAGGAAATAATTCACCCCTCCACTTT. Translated, it gives CASLGQLRGNNSPLHF.